This T cell receptor beta chain was documented in a study of control samples from healthy donors and cancer patients. Some clones are missing from TCRdb's copy, which holds only in-frame ones; the method was immunoSEQ multiplex PCR. The profile shows 120,000 or so clones, more than 75% of them singletons. The CDR3 length is 10 residues. Remarks on this clone: Germline is not matched at one junction end, which may reflect a read error. Within the sample, other DNA sequences also encode this same CDR3.

The J gene is TRBJ1-4, the V gene TRBV6-7; D is unresolved. TRBV6-7 falls under the ORF class, with uncertain function. This TCR derives from a man between 18 and 35 years old in good health. The sample taken for sequencing was blood. CDR3 sequence: CASSRSGRLF. The CDR3 DNA follows: TGTGCCAGCAGTCGGTCAGGCAGGCTTTTT.